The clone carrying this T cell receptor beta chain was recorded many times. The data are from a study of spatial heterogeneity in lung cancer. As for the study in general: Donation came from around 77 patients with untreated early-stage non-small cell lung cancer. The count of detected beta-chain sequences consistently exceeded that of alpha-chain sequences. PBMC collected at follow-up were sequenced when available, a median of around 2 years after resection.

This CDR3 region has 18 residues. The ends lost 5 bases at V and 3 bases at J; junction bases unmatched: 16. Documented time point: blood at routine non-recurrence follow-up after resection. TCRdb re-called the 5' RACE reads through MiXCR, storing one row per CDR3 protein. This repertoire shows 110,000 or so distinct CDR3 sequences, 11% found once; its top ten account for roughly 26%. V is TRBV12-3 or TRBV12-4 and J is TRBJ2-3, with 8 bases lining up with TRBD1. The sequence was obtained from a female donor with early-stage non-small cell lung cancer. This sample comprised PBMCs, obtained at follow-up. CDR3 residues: CASSDDRGRYGGTDTQYF. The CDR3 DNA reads TGTGCCAGCAGTGACGACAGGGGAAGATACGGAGGAACAGATACGCAGTATTTT.